Listed below are T cell receptor beta chains from one sample, sequenced in a study of molecular identifiers for immune sequencing clone quantification. TCRdb reanalysed the PCR reads using MiXCR and keeps one entry per CDR3 protein. The data show about 300,000 distinct CDR3 sequences, about 22% seen once. The sample consisted of naive CD8+ T cells from blood, with Jurkat cell RNA spiked in. The receptors were gathered from a human donor in good health. Some libraries in this study had Jurkat cell RNA spiked in. Both conserved end residues are part of each CDR3. Fields, in order: D gene, J gene, V gene, CDR3 length, CDR3 protein. The D gene is left open where the match is weak.

NA	TRBJ1-2	TRBV10-3	13	CAIGQGGTYGYTF
TRBD1	TRBJ2-2	TRBV20-1	18	CSARGWSGGVFSAWELFF
NA	TRBJ2-4	TRBV6-2/TRBV6-3	14	CASSHRSVFLVQYF
TRBD2	TRBJ2-1	TRBV4-1	16	CASSQGTSGGINEQFF
NA	TRBJ2-3	TRBV18	15	CASSPPADSTDTQYF
NA	TRBJ1-1	TRBV5-6	13	CASNTGSYTEAFF
TRBD1	TRBJ2-3	TRBV18	17	CASSPFRGQGVADTQYF
NA	TRBJ1-6	TRBV27	16	CASSLSLGGFSSPLHF
NA	TRBJ2-7	TRBV4-3	14	CASSPGASSYEQYF
TRBD1	TRBJ2-5	TRBV27	15	CASSPTWDSGETQYF
TRBD2	TRBJ2-7	TRBV27	17	CASSSDPGLAGFYEQYF
NA	TRBJ2-7	TRBV27	12	CASSSTPWEQYF
NA	TRBJ1-1	TRBV14	13	CASSQDRGTEALF
TRBD2	TRBJ2-7	TRBV9	14	CASSPGGGGYEQYF
TRBD1	TRBJ1-2	TRBV12-5	16	CASGPGQGADRQGYTF
TRBD1	TRBJ1-1	TRBV27	14	CASRQQGRDTEAFF
TRBD1	TRBJ1-5	TRBV28	15	CASSWTGESNQPQHF
NA	TRBJ2-2	TRBV4-3	14	CASSQDSRAGELFF
TRBD1	TRBJ2-1	TRBV12-3/TRBV12-4	15	CASSQDRGLTDEQFF
TRBD1	TRBJ2-7	TRBV7-6	16	CASSPGTGLRGYEQYF
NA	TRBJ2-1	TRBV9	13	CASSRAGYNEQFF
NA	TRBJ1-4	TRBV11-2	14	CASSLRATNEKLFF
NA	TRBJ1-4	TRBV27	15	CASSLLTELNEKLFF
NA	TRBJ1-1	TRBV3-1	16	CASSPPLGQGRTEAFF
NA	TRBJ2-7	TRBV30	11	CAWGYNYEQYF
NA	TRBJ2-2	TRBV19	12	CASLRGPGELFF